This is a list of T cell receptor beta chains from one sample in a study of T-cell memory formation after mild COVID-19. TCRdb re-analysed the 5' RACE reads in MiXCR, keeping a single row per CDR3 protein. The sample lists 200,000 to 250,000 distinct CDR3 sequences, 9.5% to 10% seen once, with roughly 3.5% in the top ten. The sequencing input was PBMCs or a T cell subset sorted from them (not recorded which). These receptor sequences come from a man aged 18 to 30 who had mild COVID-19 (a few samples of this study predate the infection). Cell type and time point are not known. CDR3s include the opening cysteine and the closing phenylalanine or tryptophan.

TRBJ2-1 | TRBV7-8 | CASSPDSHNEQFF
TRBJ2-1 | TRBV20-1 | CSALAGGLNEQFF
TRBJ2-3 | TRBV5-1 | CASSGPGASTDTQYF
TRBJ2-1 | TRBV19 | CASSVQSRSDNEQFF
TRBJ1-2 | TRBV18 | CASSPPGTGSYGYTF
TRBJ1-6 | TRBV5-1 | CASSLSGSDSPLHF
TRBJ2-3 | TRBV2 | CASSEYGGGESTDTQYF
TRBJ2-3 | TRBV7-3 | CASSLRRGGADTQYF
TRBJ1-5 | TRBV10-3 | CAIQDSNQPQHF
TRBJ2-2 | TRBV5-4 | CASSPDRVTGELFF
TRBJ1-2 | TRBV19 | CATRGQVLYGYTF
TRBJ1-2 | TRBV19 | CASRAPGQNYGYTF
TRBJ1-5 | TRBV20-1 | CSAPDRAGQPQHF
TRBJ1-2 | TRBV4-3 | CASSQVLTGANYGYTF
TRBJ1-6 | TRBV12-3/TRBV12-4 | CASTTRDRGNSPLHF
TRBJ1-1 | TRBV5-1 | CASSGHSEAFF
TRBJ2-2 | TRBV5-4 | CASSSGTVSGELFF
TRBJ2-1 | TRBV24-1 | CATSDFGEGLYNEQFF
TRBJ1-6 | TRBV18 | CASSPQASSYNSPLHF
TRBJ1-1 | TRBV3-1 | CASSRHEGRSDTEAFF
TRBJ2-1 | TRBV3-1 | CASSPTRGGQYNEQFF
TRBJ2-3 | TRBV4-1 | CASSQPLRGGRNTQYF
TRBJ1-2 | TRBV5-1 | CASSGGNYGYTF
TRBJ2-3 | TRBV18 | CASSPEGDSQVTQYF
TRBJ1-2 | TRBV6-2/TRBV6-3 | CASQGNYGYTF
TRBJ2-2 | TRBV7-9 | CASSFRTGGHGELFF
TRBJ2-3 | TRBV12-3/TRBV12-4 | CASSPQGALGDTQYF
TRBJ2-3 | TRBV12-3/TRBV12-4 | CASSGGVDPDTQYF
TRBJ2-5 | TRBV6-2/TRBV6-3 | CATELAGVNGAQYF
TRBJ1-4 | TRBV20-1 | CSARPGQVGEKLFF
TRBJ1-5 | TRBV10-1 | CASSDGGAGNQPQHF
TRBJ2-1 | TRBV7-3 | CASSPVSSNYNEQFF
TRBJ1-6 | TRBV7-8 | CASMAIVGTQVAPLHF
TRBJ1-4 | TRBV25-1 | CASSDQQGSEKLFF
TRBJ2-3 | TRBV20-1 | CSASGLAGGSTDTQYF
TRBJ2-3 | TRBV23-1 | CASWDSTDTQYF
TRBJ2-7 | TRBV5-1 | CASSWTLAGGAYEQYF
TRBJ1-2 | TRBV12-3/TRBV12-4 | CASSPMGSQGYTF
TRBJ2-7 | TRBV25-1 | CASEWRVGEQYF
TRBJ1-2 | TRBV7-2 | CASSLVTSGADGYTF
TRBJ2-3 | TRBV18 | CASSPSFGDSGTQYF
TRBJ1-4 | TRBV10-3 | CAISESLTATNEKLFF
TRBJ1-3 | TRBV9 | CASSPSPQTGNTIYF
TRBJ1-4 | TRBV4-1 | CASSQPEKLFF
TRBJ2-3 | TRBV4-3 | CASSQDGAASPDTQYF
TRBJ2-7 | TRBV6-6 | CASSYTLSGQIYEQYF
TRBJ1-2 | TRBV5-1 | CASSLDGPGYGYTF
TRBJ2-2 | TRBV4-1 | CASSQDPSRAITTGELFF
TRBJ1-1 | TRBV20-1 | CSARAGAGNTEAFF
TRBJ2-2 | TRBV10-3 | CAISGDTQRNTGELFF
TRBJ2-5 | TRBV11-2 | CASTTWTIQYF
TRBJ2-5 | TRBV7-3 | CASSRREGSRETQYF
TRBJ2-7 | TRBV5-6 | CASSFTGRDGEQYF
TRBJ2-3 | TRBV5-4 | CASSSTSGGPSTDTQYF